Below, 25 T cell receptor beta chains from the same sample are listed, as sequenced in a study of blood T cells in healthy people across ages. Using a J-beta primer mix together with a sample-barcoded 5' primer, a second PCR was run for roughly 6 to 12 cycles. TCRdb ran MiXCR on the 5' RACE reads and lists one entry per CDR3 protein. The data contain roughly 730,000 distinct CDR3 sequences, just over 55% of them singletons. The sample consisted of blood. The receptors stem from a man between 40 and 49 years old in good health.

The genes are TRBV29-1 and TRBJ1-1; the D is unclear. The CDR3 consists of 13 residues. Germline CDR1 reads SQVTM; CDR2 reads ANQGSEA. The V and J ends lost 3 bases and 4 bases respectively, with 12 bases between them. The CDR3 DNA follows: TGCAGCGTTGATTGGGCTCGTGGCACTGAAGCTTTCTTT. Its translation: CSVDWARGTEAFF.

This clonotype was detected only a few times. This chain connects TRBV12-3 or TRBV12-4 to TRBJ2-4; TRBD1 matches 7 bases. The CDR3 contains 12 residues. With 10 bases clipped from V and 6 bases from J, the junction kept 6 bases outside the gene matches. This CDR3 reads CATTGVANIQYF. CDR3 sequence (DNA): TGTGCCACCACAGGGGTCGCAAACATTCAGTACTTC.

This clonotype was counted once. The V gene is TRBV29-1, the J gene TRBJ2-7; 9 bases map to TRBD1. The V gene's germline CDR1 is SQVTM and CDR2 ANQGSEA. The CDR3 length is 14 residues. The V gene end was trimmed by 5 bases and the J gene end by 3 bases; junction bases not matched to a gene: 8. The CDR3 region has the DNA TGCAGCGTTCCGCGACAGGGGGGCCACTACGAGCAGTACTTC. This translates into CSVPRQGGHYEQYF.

This clonotype was recorded at least ten times. The chain is built from TRBV7-2 and TRBJ2-5; TRBD2 matches 7 bases. In germline, CDR1 is SGHTA, CDR2 FQGNSA. V lost 1 base, J lost 5 bases, and 7 bases stayed unmatched. The CDR3 covers 15 residues. The CDR3 DNA is TGTGCCAGCAGCTTAGTGGGCGGGAGCGGGGAGACCCAGTACTTC. It is translated as CASSLVGGSGETQYF.

This clonotype was observed a handful of times. The genes are TRBV20-1 and TRBJ2-6, with D hard to call. Germline CDR1 is DFQATT and CDR2 is SNEGSKA (reference sequence). The CDR3 is 13 amino acids. V gave up 5 bases and J gave up 0 bases, with 5 bases separating them. Here the CDR3 reads CSAVISGANVLTF. CDR3 in DNA: TGCAGTGCTGTGATCTCTGGGGCCAACGTCCTGACTTTC.

The chain uses TRBV6-5 and TRBJ2-2; TRBD2 matches at 9 bases. Germline values: CDR1 MNHEY, CDR2 SVGAGI. The J segment lost 0 bases and the V segment lost 0 bases, leaving 14 bases of the junction unmatched. The CDR3 runs 21 residues. CDR3 region: CASSYSPLLTSGDANTGELFF. The CDR3 DNA follows: TGTGCCAGCAGTTACTCACCCCTCCTGACTAGCGGAGATGCGAACACCGGGGAGCTGTTTTTT.

In this sample, this clonotype turned up a few times. This chain links TRBV5-1 with TRBJ2-1; D unresolved. Germline V gene sequence: CDR1 SGHRS, CDR2 YFSETQ. Trimming cost V 0 bases and J 5 bases, with 6 bases left between them. The CDR3 totals 13 residues. Here the CDR3 DNA reads TGCGCCAGCAGCTTGGTAGGGAACAATGAGCAGTTCTTC. This translates into CASSLVGNNEQFF.

The rearrangement links TRBV3-1 to TRBJ2-5; TRBD2 matches 7 bases. With the DNA end fitting TRBJ2-1 better, the J assignment may be wrong. Germline V lookup: CDR1 LGHDT, CDR2 YNNKEL (reference sequence). CDR3 length equals 15 residues. In nucleotides, the CDR3 is TGTGCCAGCAGCCCCCGCGCTAGCGGACAAGAGACCCAGTTCTTC. It translates to CASSPRASGQETQFF.

The rearrangement links TRBV4-1 to TRBJ2-3; 8 bases match TRBD2. The CDR3 spans 17 residues. J was trimmed by 1 base and V by 4 bases; bases with no gene match: 10. The V gene's germline CDR1 is MGHRA and CDR2 YSYEKL. The CDR3 DNA follows: TGCGCCAGCAGCCCCCGCGGGACTAGTGGGGGCACAGATACGCAGTATTTT. This encodes CASSPRGTSGGTDTQYF.

This chain uses TRBV4-1 with TRBJ1-2; D is uncertain. Germline CDR1 reads MGHRA; CDR2 reads YSYEKL. The V and J ends lost 0 bases and 0 bases respectively, with 14 bases between them. The length of the CDR3 is 17 residues. CDR3 residues: CASSQDLIPSPNYGYTF. CDR3 nucleotides: TGCGCCAGCAGCCAAGATCTGATACCGTCCCCTAACTATGGCTACACCTTC.

This clonotype was counted only a few times. The J gene is TRBJ2-7, the V gene TRBV28; 9 bases agree with TRBD1. Germline-derived CDR1 and CDR2 are MDHEN and SYDVKM. V lost 7 bases, J lost 7 bases, and 8 bases stayed unmatched. There are 13 residues in the CDR3. This chain's CDR3 is CASTGTGGAEQYF. CDR3 in DNA: TGTGCCAGCACGGGTACAGGGGGCGCAGAGCAGTACTTC.

The chain links TRBV25-1 to TRBJ1-4, with D perhaps TRBD1 (5 bases). CDR1 and CDR2 from the germline V gene are MGHDK and SYGVNS. V lost 1 base, J lost 10 bases, and 19 bases lay in between. The CDR3 contains 16 residues. CDR3 DNA sequence: TGTGCCAGCAGTGAATTTCGGACACCAAGTGGGACAAAACTGTTTTTT. Protein sequence: CASSEFRTPSGTKLFF.

V gene TRBV4-1 combines with J gene TRBJ2-1; the D gene is possibly TRBD1 (5 bases). Between the trimmed V and J ends, which lost 4 bases and 8 bases, there was a span of 15 bases. Germline CDR1 is MGHRA and CDR2 is YSYEKL. The CDR3 extends over 14 amino acids. The CDR3, as DNA: TGCGCCAGCAGCCTGACAGCGAACAAAGATGAGCAGTTCTTC. Its protein product is CASSLTANKDEQFF.

Only one count was recorded for this clonotype. The gene calls are TRBV6-2 or TRBV6-3 and TRBJ2-5; no definite D call. The CDR3 has 14 amino acids. V was clipped by 4 bases and J by 11 bases, with 20 bases between them. Germline V CDR1 and CDR2: MNHEY, SVGEGT. The CDR3 sequence: CASSSRDAYNEQYF. As DNA, the CDR3 is TGTGCCAGCAGTTCTAGAGACGCCTACAATGAGCAGTACTTC.

The chain links TRBV4-3 to TRBJ2-7; the D is unclear. The V gene's germline CDR1 is LGHNA and CDR2 YSLEER. The CDR3 covers 15 residues. Trimming left V 4 bases short and J 4 bases short, with 17 bases between. DNA for the CDR3: TGCGCCAGCAGCCCTTATCCCCGACTCCCATACGAGCAGTACTTC. Translation gives CASSPYPRLPYEQYF.

Of note for this clonotype: Compared with germline, one end of the junction differs, possibly owing to a read error. The rearrangement joins TRBV7-7 to TRBJ2-7; unclear D gene. The CDR3 is made up of 13 amino acids. The germline V gene encodes CDR1 SSHAT and CDR2 FNYEAQ (reference sequence). The CDR3 nucleotides read TGTGCTAGCAGCGTAAACCATTCGCCACCGAAGTACTTC. It yields the protein CASSVNHSPPKYF.

The gene calls are TRBV9 and TRBJ2-7; D remains ambiguous. This CDR3 spans 13 amino acids. The germline CDR1 and CDR2 sequences are SGDLS and YYNGEE. Trimming stripped 2 bases from V and 2 bases from J, with 8 bases between. This chain's CDR3 is CASSVGSTYEQYF. For the CDR3, the DNA is TGTGCCAGCAGCGTCGGGTCGACCTACGAGCAGTACTTC.

With respect to this clonotype: Its ends do not fully match the called genes, so a read error is possible. The genes are TRBV20-1 and TRBJ1-4; 11 bases map to TRBD1. The CDR3 extends over 15 amino acids. The germline CDR1 and CDR2 sequences are DFQATT and SNEGSKA (reference sequence). The CDR3 region is CSARDRDRGEEKLFF. The CDR3 DNA reads TGCAGTGCTCGAGACCGGGACAGGGGGGAGGAAAAACTGTTTTTT.

The rearrangement links TRBV9 to TRBJ2-2, with D tentatively TRBD1 or TRBD2 (6 bases each). The CDR3 extends over 16 amino acids. Trimming pared 2 bases from V and 0 bases from J, leaving 11 bases between. Germline CDR1 SGDLS, CDR2 YYNGEE. CDR3 DNA sequence: TGTGCCAGCAGCGTGGGGGGACACCCGAACACCGGGGAGCTGTTTTTT. Translated: CASSVGGHPNTGELFF. Complete variable domain (other parts from reference TRBV9 and TRBJ2-2): DSGVTQTPKHLITATGQRVTLRCSPRSGDLSVYWYQQSLDQGLQFLIQYYNGEERAKGNILERFSAQQFPDLHSELNLSSLELGDSALYFCASSVGGHPNTGELFFGEGSRLTVL.

The chain recombines TRBV7-2 with TRBJ1-6; no reliable D call. Per the germline V gene, CDR1 is SGHTA and CDR2 is FQGNSA. Trimming pared 1 base from V and 11 bases from J, leaving 6 bases between. The length of the CDR3 is 12 residues. CDR3 residues: CASSLELPPLHF. The CDR3, as DNA: TGTGCCAGCAGCTTAGAGCTTCCACCCCTCCACTTT.

The V gene is TRBV7-8, the J gene TRBJ2-2, with 13 bases matching TRBD2. V shed 5 bases and J 6 bases; nucleotides not matched to a gene: 12. The CDR3 length is 18 residues. The germline CDR1 and CDR2 sequences are SGHVS and FQNEAQ. CDR3 sequence reads: CASSPPAGTSGISGELFF. The CDR3 DNA reads TGTGCCAGCAGCCCCCCTGCTGGGACTAGCGGGATTTCCGGGGAGCTGTTTTTT.

V usage is TRBV9 and J usage is TRBJ2-7; D not certain. V lost 3 bases and J lost 7, with 23 bases in between. Per germline, CDR1 SGDLS and CDR2 YYNGEE. The length of the CDR3 is 16 residues. The DNA of the CDR3 is TGTGCCAGCAGCGGCGGCGGTGGTACGATGTTCGGGGAGCAGTACTTC. Protein product: CASSGGGGTMFGEQYF.

The chain is built from TRBV7-9 and TRBJ2-1; D is unresolved. This CDR3 region has 13 residues. Per germline, CDR1 SEHNR and CDR2 FQNEAQ (reference sequence). Trimming shortened V by 0 bases and J by 7 bases, and 7 bases separated the two germline ends. CDR3 DNA sequence: TGTGCCAGCAGCTTAGCACAGCTAAATGAGCAGTTCTTC. As protein: CASSLAQLNEQFF.

This rearrangement joins TRBV6-1 to TRBJ2-1; 8 bases map to TRBD2. The V segment lost 6 bases and the J segment 5 bases; nucleotides outside the gene matches: 6. Germline CDR1 is MNHNS and CDR2 is SASEGT. The CDR3 has 14 residues. The CDR3 region has the DNA TGTGCCAGCAGGGGGACTAGGAGCGACAATGAGCAGTTCTTC. Translating gives CASRGTRSDNEQFF.

This rearrangement joins TRBV7-2 to TRBJ2-1, with 10 bases fitting TRBD1. The ends lost 6 bases at V and 7 bases at J; junction bases unmatched: 9. The CDR3 has 15 residues. Germline V lookup: CDR1 SGHTA, CDR2 FQGNSA. The CDR3 region has the DNA TGTGCCAGCAGTCTTCGACAGGGGGCTCAGAATGAGCAGTTCTTC. Amino acid sequence: CASSLRQGAQNEQFF.